The T cell receptor (beta chain) described here comes from a study of T cell repertoires in cytomegalovirus infection. The wider study: CMV infection and matching HLA type were both indicated by public TCR beta signatures.

This clonotype was seen a handful of times. The antigen remains undetermined. Germline V lookup: CDR1 DFQATT, CDR2 SNEGSKA (reference sequence). The CDR3 consists of 12 residues. The V end was cut by 0 bases, the J end by 8 bases, with 10 bases between. TCRdb re-derived calls from the reads in MiXCR, one entry per CDR3 protein. The sample has 110,000 to 150,000 distinct CDR3 sequences; under 8% are singletons. Points from the study as a whole: Adding up the frequency of public TCR beta families identified people who carried CMV plus the relevant HLA. Predominance within the ex vivo response was attributable to HLA-C-restricted CMV-specific TCR beta clonotypes.

Material for sequencing was PBMCs. This receptor was obtained from a human donor in good health (CMV status not recorded). Some clones in this sample may be carry-over from other donors' samples. The rearrangement joins TRBV20-1 to TRBJ1-2; weak D call: TRBD1 (5 bases). DNA of the CDR3: TGCAGTGCTAGAGATCGGGACTTGGGCTACACCTTC. Translated, it gives CSARDRDLGYTF.